The present entry profiles one T cell receptor (beta chain) with its context. The sample originates from a study of blood T cell repertoires in COVID-19. Looking at the study overall: Researchers got acute and convalescent COVID-19 samples from the United States, Italy and Spain. In each case, the material was cDNA or gDNA derived from T cells, B-cell-depleted T cells, or PBMCs.

The CDR3 contains 15 residues. Trimming took 5 bases from V and 5 from J; bases not matched to a gene: 9. Germline CDR1 is SNHLY and CDR2 is FYNNEI. Authors' methods: The assay estimated nucleated cells by amplifying reference gene primers. Assay: immunoSEQ multiplex PCR; the TCRdb copy retains only in-frame clones and omits some. Clone size and the V and J calls come from that table; the DNA yielded D and trimming. The sample shows hundreds of thousands of clones, about nine tenths of them seen only once. This sequence originates from a man in his sixties who had recovered from COVID-19. The chain is built from TRBV2 and TRBJ1-5, with 7 bases that match TRBD1. The sequencing sample was made of peripheral blood. The CDR3 is CASSSDRARDQPQHF. DNA of the CDR3: TGTGCCAGCAGTTCAGACAGGGCCCGCGATCAGCCCCAGCATTTT.